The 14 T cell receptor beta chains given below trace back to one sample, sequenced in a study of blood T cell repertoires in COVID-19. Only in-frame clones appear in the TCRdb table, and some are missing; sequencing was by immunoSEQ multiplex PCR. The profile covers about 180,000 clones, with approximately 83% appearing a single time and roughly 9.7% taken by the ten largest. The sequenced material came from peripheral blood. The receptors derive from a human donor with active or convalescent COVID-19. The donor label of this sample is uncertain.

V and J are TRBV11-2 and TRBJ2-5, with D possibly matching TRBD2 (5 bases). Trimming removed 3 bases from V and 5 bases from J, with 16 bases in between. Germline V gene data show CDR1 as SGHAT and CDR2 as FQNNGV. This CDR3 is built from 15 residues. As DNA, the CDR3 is TGTGCCAGCAGCTTTGGACTCAACCCGGGGGAGACCCAGTACTTC. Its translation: CASSFGLNPGETQYF.

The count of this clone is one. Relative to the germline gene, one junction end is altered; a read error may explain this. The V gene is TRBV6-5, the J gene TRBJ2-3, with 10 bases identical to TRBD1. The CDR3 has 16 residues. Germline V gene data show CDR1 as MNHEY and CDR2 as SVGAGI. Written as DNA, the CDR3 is TGTGCCAGCAGCTACTCCGGGACAGGGGTTCTAGATACGCAGTATTTT. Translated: CASSYSGTGVLDTQYF.

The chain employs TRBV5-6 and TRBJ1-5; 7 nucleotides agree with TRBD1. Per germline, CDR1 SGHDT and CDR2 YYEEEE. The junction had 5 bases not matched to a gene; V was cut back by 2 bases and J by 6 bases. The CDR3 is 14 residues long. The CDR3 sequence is CASSFTGVSQPQHF. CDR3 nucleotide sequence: TGTGCCAGCAGCTTCACAGGGGTGTCTCAGCCCCAGCATTTT.

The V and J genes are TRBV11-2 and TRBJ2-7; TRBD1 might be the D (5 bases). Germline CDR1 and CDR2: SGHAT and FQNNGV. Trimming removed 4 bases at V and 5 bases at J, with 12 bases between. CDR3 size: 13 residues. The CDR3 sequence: CASSSDTGHEQYF. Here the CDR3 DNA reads TGTGCCAGCAGCTCGGACACGGGCCACGAGCAGTACTTC.

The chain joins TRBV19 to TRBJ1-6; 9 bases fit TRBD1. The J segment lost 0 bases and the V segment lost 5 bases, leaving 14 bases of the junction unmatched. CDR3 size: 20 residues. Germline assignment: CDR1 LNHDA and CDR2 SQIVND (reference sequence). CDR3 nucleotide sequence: TGTGCCAGTAGTCCTAAGAGAACCGGGACAGGGTCCTCCTATAATTCACCCCTCCACTTT. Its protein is CASSPKRTGTGSSYNSPLHF.

CDR3 nucleotides: TGTGCCAGCACATTTGGACTAGTGGGGTTTAATGAGCAGTTCTTC. The encoded protein is CASTFGLVGFNEQFF. This sequence joins TRBV5-4 and TRBJ2-1; TRBD2 matches 7 bases. This CDR3 comprises 15 residues. Looked up from germline, CDR1 is SGHNT and CDR2 is YYREEE (reference sequence). The trim removed 6 bases at V and 7 bases at J, leaving 13 bases unmatched.

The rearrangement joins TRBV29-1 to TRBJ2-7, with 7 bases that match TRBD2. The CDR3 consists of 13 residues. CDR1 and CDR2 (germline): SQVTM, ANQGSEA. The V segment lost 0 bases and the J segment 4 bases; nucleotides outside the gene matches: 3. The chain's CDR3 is CSVEDGRSYEQYF. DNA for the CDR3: TGCAGCGTTGAAGACGGGAGGTCGTACGAGCAGTACTTC.

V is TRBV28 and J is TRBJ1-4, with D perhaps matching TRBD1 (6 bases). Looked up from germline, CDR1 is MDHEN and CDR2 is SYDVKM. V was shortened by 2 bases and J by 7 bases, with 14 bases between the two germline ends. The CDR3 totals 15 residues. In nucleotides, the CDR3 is TGTGCCAGCAGTTTAATGGGGGGGCGCGTTGAAAAACTGTTTTTT. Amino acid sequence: CASSLMGGRVEKLFF.

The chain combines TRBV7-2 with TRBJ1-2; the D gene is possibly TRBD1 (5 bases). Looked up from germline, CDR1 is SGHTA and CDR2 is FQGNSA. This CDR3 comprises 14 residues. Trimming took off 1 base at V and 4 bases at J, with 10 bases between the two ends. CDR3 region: CASSLDQGSYGYTF. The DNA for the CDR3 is TGTGCCAGCAGCTTAGACCAGGGATCCTATGGCTACACCTTC.

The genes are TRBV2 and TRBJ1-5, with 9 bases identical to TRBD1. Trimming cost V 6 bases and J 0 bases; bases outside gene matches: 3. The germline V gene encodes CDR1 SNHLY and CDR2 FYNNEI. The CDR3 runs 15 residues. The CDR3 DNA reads TGTGCCAGCAGATTGGACAGGGGTAGCAATCAGCCCCAGCATTTT. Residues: CASRLDRGSNQPQHF.

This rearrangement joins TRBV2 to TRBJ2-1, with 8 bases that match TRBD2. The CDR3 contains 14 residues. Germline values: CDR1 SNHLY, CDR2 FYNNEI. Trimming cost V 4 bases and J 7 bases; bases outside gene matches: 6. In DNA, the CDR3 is TGTGCCAGCAGTGCTGGTAGCGGGGTTAATGAGCAGTTCTTC. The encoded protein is CASSAGSGVNEQFF.

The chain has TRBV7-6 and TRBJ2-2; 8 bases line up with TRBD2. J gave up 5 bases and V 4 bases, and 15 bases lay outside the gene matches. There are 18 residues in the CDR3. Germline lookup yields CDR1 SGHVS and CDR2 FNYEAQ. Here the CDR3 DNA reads TGTGCCAGCAGCTGGACGGTAGCGGGGCGGGCATGGACCGGGGAGCTGTTTTTT. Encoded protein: CASSWTVAGRAWTGELFF.

The CDR3 coding sequence is TGCAGCGTTACCGACACTGGCAGGGGTGAGACCCAGTACTTC. Amino acids: CSVTDTGRGETQYF. This chain links TRBV29-1 with TRBJ2-5; D is perhaps TRBD1 (6 bases). V was trimmed by 5 bases and J by 5 bases, leaving 18 bases between them. This CDR3 is built from 14 residues. The germline CDR1 and CDR2 sequences are SQVTM and ANQGSEA.

DNA of the CDR3: TGCGCCAGCAGCATACTGGGACTACCCTACAATGAGCAGTTCTTC. This codes for CASSILGLPYNEQFF. This chain joins TRBV4-1 and TRBJ2-1, with 7 bases lining up with TRBD2. Trimming cost V 5 bases and J 2 bases; bases outside gene matches: 6. The CDR3 runs to 15 residues. Germline V CDR1 and CDR2: MGHRA, YSYEKL.